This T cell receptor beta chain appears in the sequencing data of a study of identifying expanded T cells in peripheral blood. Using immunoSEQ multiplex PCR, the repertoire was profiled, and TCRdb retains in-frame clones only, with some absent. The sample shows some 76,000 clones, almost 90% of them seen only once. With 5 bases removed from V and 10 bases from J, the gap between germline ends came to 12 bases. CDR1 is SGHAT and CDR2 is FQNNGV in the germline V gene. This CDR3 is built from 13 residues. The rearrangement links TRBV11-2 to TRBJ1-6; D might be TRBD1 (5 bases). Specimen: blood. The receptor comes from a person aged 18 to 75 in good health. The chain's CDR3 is CASSHPGGSPLHF. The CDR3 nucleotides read TGTGCCAGCAGCCACCCCGGGGGGTCACCCCTCCACTTT.